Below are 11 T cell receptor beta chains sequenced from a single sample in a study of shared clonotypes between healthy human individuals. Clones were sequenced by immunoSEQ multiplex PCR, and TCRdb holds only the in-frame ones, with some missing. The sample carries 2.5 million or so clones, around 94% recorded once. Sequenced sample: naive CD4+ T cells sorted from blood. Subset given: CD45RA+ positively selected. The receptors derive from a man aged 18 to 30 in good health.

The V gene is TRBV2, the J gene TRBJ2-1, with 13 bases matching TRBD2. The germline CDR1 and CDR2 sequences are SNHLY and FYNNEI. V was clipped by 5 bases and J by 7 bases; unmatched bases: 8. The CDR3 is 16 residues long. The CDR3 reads CASSRTSGRSRNEQFF. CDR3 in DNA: TGTGCCAGCAGTAGGACTAGCGGGAGAAGCAGGAATGAGCAGTTCTTC.

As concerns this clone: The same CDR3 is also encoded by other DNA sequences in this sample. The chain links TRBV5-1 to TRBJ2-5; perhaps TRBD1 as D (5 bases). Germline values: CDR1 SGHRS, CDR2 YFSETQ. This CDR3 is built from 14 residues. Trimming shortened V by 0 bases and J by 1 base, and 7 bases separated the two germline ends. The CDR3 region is CASSLGGSQETQYF. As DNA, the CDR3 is TGCGCCAGCAGCTTGGGGGGCTCCCAAGAGACCCAGTACTTC. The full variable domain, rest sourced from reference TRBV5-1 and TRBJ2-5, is KAGVTQTPRYLIKTRGQQVTLSCSPISGHRSVSWYQQTPGQGLQFLFEYFSETQRNKGNFPGRFSGRQFSNSRSEMNVSTLELGDSALYLCASSLGGSQETQYFGPGTRLLVL.

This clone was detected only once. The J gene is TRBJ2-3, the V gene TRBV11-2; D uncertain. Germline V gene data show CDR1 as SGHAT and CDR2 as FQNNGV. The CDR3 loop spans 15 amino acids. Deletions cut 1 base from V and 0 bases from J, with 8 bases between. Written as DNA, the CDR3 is TGTGCCAGCAGCTTAGCGGTTACTAGCACAGATACGCAGTATTTT. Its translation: CASSLAVTSTDTQYF.

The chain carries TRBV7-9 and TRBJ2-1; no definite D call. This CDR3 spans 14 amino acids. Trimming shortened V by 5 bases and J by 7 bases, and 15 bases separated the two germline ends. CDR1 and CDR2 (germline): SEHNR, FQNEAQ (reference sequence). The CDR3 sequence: CASSGRFLGNEQFF. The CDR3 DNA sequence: TGTGCCAGCAGCGGCCGCTTTTTGGGAAATGAGCAGTTCTTC.

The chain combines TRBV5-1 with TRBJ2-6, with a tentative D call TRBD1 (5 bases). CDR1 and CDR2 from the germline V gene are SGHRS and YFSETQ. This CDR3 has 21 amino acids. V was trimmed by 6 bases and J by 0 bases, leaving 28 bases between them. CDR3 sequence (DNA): TGCGCCAGCACCCTGGTTGGGCGCAGGGATGGGCTTGGCTCTGGGGCCAACGTCCTGACTTTC. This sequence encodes CASTLVGRRDGLGSGANVLTF.

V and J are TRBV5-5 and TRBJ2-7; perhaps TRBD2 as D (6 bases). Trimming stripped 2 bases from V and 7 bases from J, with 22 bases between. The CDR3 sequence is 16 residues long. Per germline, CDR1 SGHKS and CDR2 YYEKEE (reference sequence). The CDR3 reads CASSFPGRRGPGEQYF. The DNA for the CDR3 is TGTGCCAGCAGCTTCCCCGGCCGGCGGGGTCCGGGGGAGCAGTACTTC.

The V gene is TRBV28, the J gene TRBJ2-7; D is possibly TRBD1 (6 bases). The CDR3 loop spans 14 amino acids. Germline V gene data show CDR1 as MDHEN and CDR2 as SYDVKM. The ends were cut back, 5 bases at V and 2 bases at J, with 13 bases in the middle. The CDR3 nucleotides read TGTGCCAGCAGTAGGGGGATTCCCCCCTACGAGCAGTACTTC. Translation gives CASSRGIPPYEQYF. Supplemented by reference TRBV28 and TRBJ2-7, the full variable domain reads DVKVTQSSRYLVKRTGEKVFLECVQDMDHENMFWYRQDPGLGLRLIYFSYDVKMKEKGDIPEGYSVSREKKERFSLILESASTNQTSMYLCASSRGIPPYEQYFGPGTRLTVT.

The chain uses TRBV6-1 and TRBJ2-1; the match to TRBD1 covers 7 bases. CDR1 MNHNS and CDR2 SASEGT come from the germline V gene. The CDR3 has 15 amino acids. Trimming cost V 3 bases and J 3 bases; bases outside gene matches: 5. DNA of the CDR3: TGTGCCAGCAGTGAGACAGGGAACCTCTACAATGAGCAGTTCTTC. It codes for CASSETGNLYNEQFF.

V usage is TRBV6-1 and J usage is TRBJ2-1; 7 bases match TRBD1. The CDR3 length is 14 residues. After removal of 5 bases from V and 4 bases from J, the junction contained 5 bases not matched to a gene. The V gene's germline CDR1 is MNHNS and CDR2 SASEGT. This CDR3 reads CASSNRGWYNEQFF. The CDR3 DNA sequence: TGTGCCAGCAGTAACAGGGGTTGGTACAATGAGCAGTTCTTC.

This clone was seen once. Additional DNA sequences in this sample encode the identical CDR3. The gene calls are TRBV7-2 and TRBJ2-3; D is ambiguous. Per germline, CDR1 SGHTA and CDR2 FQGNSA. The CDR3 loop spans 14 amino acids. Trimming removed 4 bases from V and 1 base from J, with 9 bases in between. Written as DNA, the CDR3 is TGTGCCAGCAGCTCCCGACGGGGCACAGATACGCAGTATTTT. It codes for CASSSRRGTDTQYF.

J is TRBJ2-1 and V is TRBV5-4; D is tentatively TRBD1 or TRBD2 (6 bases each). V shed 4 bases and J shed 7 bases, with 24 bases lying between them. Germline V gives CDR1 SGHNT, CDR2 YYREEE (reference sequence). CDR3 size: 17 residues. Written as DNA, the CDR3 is TGTGCCAGCAGCCCCACCGAGGGCGGGACAAAGGCTAATGAGCAGTTCTTC. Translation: CASSPTEGGTKANEQFF.